The next 8 T cell receptor beta chains were all read from a single sample in a study of blood T cells in healthy people across ages. A second about 6 to 12 cycle PCR used barcoded and J-beta primers. Using its own MiXCR run on the 5' RACE reads, TCRdb lists one record per CDR3 protein. The data hold 650,000 to 800,000 distinct CDR3 sequences, with over 40% observed a single time. Material for sequencing was blood. These receptors came from a woman older than 75 in good health.

The chain couples TRBV12-3 or TRBV12-4 to TRBJ1-1; D is ambiguous. V was shortened by 6 bases and J by 1 base, with 9 bases between the two germline ends. CDR3 length: 13 amino acids. In nucleotides, the CDR3 is TGTGCCAGCAGCCAGGCGAGGAACACTGAAGCTTTCTTT. The encoded protein is CASSQARNTEAFF.

The sample holds many counts of this clonotype. V is TRBV9 and J is TRBJ2-7; possibly TRBD2 for D (5 bases). This CDR3 spans 16 amino acids. V was shortened by 4 bases and J by 2 bases, with 19 bases between the two germline ends. Germline lookup yields CDR1 SGDLS and CDR2 YYNGEE. Written as DNA, the CDR3 is TGTGCCAGCAGCCCAGAAGGACGGGATAGTCCCTACGAGCAGTACTTC. Its translation: CASSPEGRDSPYEQYF.

This clonotype has ten or more counts. V is TRBV2 and J is TRBJ1-1; unclear D gene. Germline V gene lookup returns CDR1 SNHLY and CDR2 FYNNEI. The V end lost 7 bases, the J end lost 4 bases, and 13 bases lay between the germline ends. The CDR3 runs 13 residues. CDR3 sequence: CASTNPGLTEAFF. In DNA form, the CDR3 reads TGTGCCAGCACTAACCCAGGACTCACTGAAGCTTTCTTT.

This chain connects TRBV20-1 to TRBJ2-1; tentatively, D is TRBD2 (5 bases). The germline V gene has CDR1 DFQATT and CDR2 SNEGSKA (reference sequence). This CDR3 region has 14 residues. The V and J ends lost 5 bases and 9 bases respectively, with 20 bases between them. Here the CDR3 reads CSAGTSSGSSEQFF. As DNA, the CDR3 is TGCAGTGCTGGAACTTCTAGTGGGAGCAGTGAGCAGTTCTTC.

This rearrangement joins TRBV28 to TRBJ2-1; 8 bases are a match to TRBD2. Looked up from germline, CDR1 is MDHEN and CDR2 is SYDVKM. The V segment lost 8 bases and the J segment 4 bases; nucleotides outside the gene matches: 4. The CDR3 consists of 13 residues. CDR3 nucleotide sequence: TGTGCCAGCGTTGTAGCGGGGTACAATGAGCAGTTCTTC. It yields the protein CASVVAGYNEQFF. The full variable domain, in which reference TRBV28 and TRBJ2-1 provide the parts outside the CDR3, is DVKVTQSSRYLVKRTGEKVFLECVQDMDHENMFWYRQDPGLGLRLIYFSYDVKMKEKGDIPEGYSVSREKKERFSLILESASTNQTSMYLCASVVAGYNEQFFGPGTRLTVL.

This rearrangement joins TRBV9 to TRBJ2-1; the match to TRBD2 covers 11 bases. The CDR3 has 15 amino acids. Looked up from germline, CDR1 is SGDLS and CDR2 is YYNGEE. V lost 5 bases and J lost 7; bases outside the gene matches: 8. CDR3 DNA sequence: TGTGCCAGCAGGTTAGCGGGAGGGTTAGGAAATGAGCAGTTCTTC. Its protein is CASRLAGGLGNEQFF.

The chain recombines TRBV4-2 with TRBJ1-2; D call uncertain. V dropped 1 base and J dropped 4 bases, with 19 bases sitting between them. This CDR3 is 17 amino acids long. Per the germline V gene, CDR1 is LGHNA and CDR2 is YNFKEQ. The CDR3 coding sequence is TGTGCCAGCAGCCAAGTGTCCATCAGATATATATCCTATGGCTACACCTTC. It yields the protein CASSQVSIRYISYGYTF.

The gene calls are TRBV29-1 and TRBJ2-7, with 7 positions matching TRBD2. This CDR3 spans 14 amino acids. V shed 1 base and J 2 bases; nucleotides not matched to a gene: 5. Germline lookup yields CDR1 SQVTM and CDR2 ANQGSEA. This CDR3 reads CSVEVGTTTYEQYF. As DNA, the CDR3 is TGCAGCGTTGAAGTCGGGACTACTACCTACGAGCAGTACTTC.